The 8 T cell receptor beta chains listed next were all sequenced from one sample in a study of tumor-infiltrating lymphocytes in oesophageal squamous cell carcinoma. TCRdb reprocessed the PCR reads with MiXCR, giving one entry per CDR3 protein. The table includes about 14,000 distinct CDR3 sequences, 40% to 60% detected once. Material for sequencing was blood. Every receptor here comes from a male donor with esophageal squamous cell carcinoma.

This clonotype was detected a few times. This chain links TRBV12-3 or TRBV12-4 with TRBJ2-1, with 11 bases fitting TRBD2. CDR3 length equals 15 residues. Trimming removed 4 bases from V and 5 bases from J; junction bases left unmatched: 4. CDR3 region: CASSSGTSGDNEQFF. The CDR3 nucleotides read TGTGCCAGCAGTTCCGGGACTAGCGGAGACAATGAGCAGTTCTTC.

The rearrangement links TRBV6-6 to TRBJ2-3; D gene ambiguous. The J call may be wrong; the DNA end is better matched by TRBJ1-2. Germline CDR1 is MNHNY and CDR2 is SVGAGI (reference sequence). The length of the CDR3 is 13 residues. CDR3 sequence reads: CASTERQTYGYTF. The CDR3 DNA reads TGTGCCAGCACCGAAAGGCAGACCTATGGCTACACCTTC.

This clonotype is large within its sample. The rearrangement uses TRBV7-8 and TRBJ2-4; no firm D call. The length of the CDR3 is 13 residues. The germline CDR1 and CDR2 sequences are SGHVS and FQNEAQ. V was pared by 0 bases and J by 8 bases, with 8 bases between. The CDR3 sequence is CASSLAQLDIQYF. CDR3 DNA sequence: TGTGCCAGCAGCTTAGCACAGTTAGACATTCAGTACTTC.

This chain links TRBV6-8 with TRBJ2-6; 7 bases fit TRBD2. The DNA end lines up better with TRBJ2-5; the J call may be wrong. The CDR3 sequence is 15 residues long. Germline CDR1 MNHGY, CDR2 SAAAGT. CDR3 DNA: TGTGCCAGCGGAGCGTTCGGGGGGACCCAAGAGACCCAGTACTTC. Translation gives CASGAFGGTQETQYF.

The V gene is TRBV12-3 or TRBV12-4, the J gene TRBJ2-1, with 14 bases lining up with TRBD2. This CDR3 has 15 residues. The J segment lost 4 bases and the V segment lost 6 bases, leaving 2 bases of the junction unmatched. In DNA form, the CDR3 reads TGTGCCAGCAGCCGGACTAGCGGGAGGTACAATGAGCAGTTCTTC. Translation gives CASSRTSGRYNEQFF.

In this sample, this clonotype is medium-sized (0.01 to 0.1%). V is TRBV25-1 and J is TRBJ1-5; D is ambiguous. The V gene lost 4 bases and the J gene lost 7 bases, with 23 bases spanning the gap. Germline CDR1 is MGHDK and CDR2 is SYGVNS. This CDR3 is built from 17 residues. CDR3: CASSVPGNGTRGQPQHF. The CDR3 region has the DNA TGTGCCAGCAGTGTACCGGGTAACGGAACGCGGGGACAGCCCCAGCATTTT.

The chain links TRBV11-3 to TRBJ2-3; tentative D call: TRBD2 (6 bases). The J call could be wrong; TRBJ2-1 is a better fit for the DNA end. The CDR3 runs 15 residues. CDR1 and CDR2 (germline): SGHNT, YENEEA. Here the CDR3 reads CASSSTGRGTNEQFF. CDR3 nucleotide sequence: TGTGCCAGCAGCTCCACGGGGCGGGGAACCAATGAGCAGTTCTTC.

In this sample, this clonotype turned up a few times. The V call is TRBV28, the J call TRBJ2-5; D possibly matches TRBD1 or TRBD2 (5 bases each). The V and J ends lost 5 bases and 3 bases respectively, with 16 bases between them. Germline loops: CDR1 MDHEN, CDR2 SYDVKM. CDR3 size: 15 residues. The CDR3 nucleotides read TGTGCCAGCAGTGCCTCCGGGACGGGAAAAGAGACCCAGTACTTC. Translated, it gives CASSASGTGKETQYF.